This T cell receptor (beta chain) was observed in a study of Ad26.COV2.S vaccination and SARS-CoV-2 variants. Trimming took off 0 bases at V and 7 bases at J, with 19 bases between the two ends. The CDR3 is 16 residues long. CDR1 and CDR2 (germline): SGHRS, YFSETQ. This clone was found a few times. Sequencing was performed with immunoSEQ multiplex PCR; in TCRdb, only in-frame clones are kept and a portion is missing. Of about 320,000 clones listed, 85% are singletons. Documented treatment: over 15 received Ad26.COV2.S at low or high dose, single or two shots; about 5 received placebo; per-sample allocation not given. Collection of samples fell on day 63 after the first vaccine or placebo injection.

The clonotype comes from a person aged 18-65 years who received the Ad26.COV2.S COVID-19 vaccine or a placebo. The source material was peripheral blood, sampled in a trial of Ad26.COV2.S vaccine versus placebo. The rearrangement joins TRBV5-1 to TRBJ1-2; the D gene is possibly TRBD1 (5 bases). As DNA, the CDR3 is TGCGCCAGCAGCTTGGATGGGACGGCCGGTTTATTTGGCTACACCTTC. This codes for CASSLDGTAGLFGYTF.